The 13 T cell receptor beta chains given below trace back to one sample, sequenced in a study of shared clonotypes between healthy human individuals. The data were produced by immunoSEQ multiplex PCR, yet TCRdb's version contains in-frame clones alone and is incomplete. The table records fewer than 400,000 clones, over 65% of them present only once. Sequenced sample: memory CD4+ T cells sorted from blood. Subset described: CD45RA-negative fraction. The receptor set was obtained from a man in his thirties or forties in good health.

The chain joins TRBV7-2 to TRBJ2-3; D ambiguous. With 1 base removed from V and 3 bases from J, the gap between germline ends came to 5 bases. Germline V CDR1 and CDR2: SGHTA, FQGNSA. The CDR3 spans 13 residues. CDR3 nucleotide sequence: TGTGCCAGCAGCTTAGAGAGAACAGATACGCAGTATTTT. This gives the protein CASSLERTDTQYF.

The chain couples TRBV7-9 to TRBJ2-2; a weak D match, TRBD2 (6 bases). Germline values: CDR1 SEHNR, CDR2 FQNEAQ (reference sequence). V shed 1 base and J shed 0 bases, with 12 bases lying between them. The CDR3 totals 17 residues. The CDR3 DNA reads TGTGCCAGCAGCTTAGGTGCTCGCGGGGCGAACACCGGGGAGCTGTTTTTT. It is translated as CASSLGARGANTGELFF.

The gene calls are TRBV7-9 and TRBJ1-1, with D unclear. The V end lost 6 bases, the J end lost 1 base, and 12 bases lay between the germline ends. CDR1 and CDR2 (germline): SEHNR, FQNEAQ (reference sequence). The CDR3 runs 14 residues. DNA for the CDR3: TGTGCCAGCAGTTTTGACGGGGAGAACACTGAAGCTTTCTTT. It codes for CASSFDGENTEAFF.

This rearrangement joins TRBV28 to TRBJ1-3, with D unclear. Germline V gene data show CDR1 as MDHEN and CDR2 as SYDVKM. This CDR3 contains 13 residues. Trimming cost V 6 bases and J 6 bases, with 12 bases left between them. CDR3 in amino acids: CASRALFLNTIYF. Here the CDR3 DNA reads TGTGCCAGCAGGGCCCTTTTCTTAAACACCATATATTTT.

The chain uses TRBV28 and TRBJ1-1, with no clear D. This CDR3 is built from 14 residues. With 5 bases removed from V and 6 bases from J, the gap between germline ends came to 16 bases. Germline V gene sequence: CDR1 MDHEN, CDR2 SYDVKM. CDR3 coding DNA: TGTGCCAGCAGTGCATATAGGAGAGACGCTGAAGCTTTCTTT. It codes for CASSAYRRDAEAFF. The full variable domain, its missing parts supplied by reference TRBV28 and TRBJ1-1, is DVKVTQSSRYLVKRTGEKVFLECVQDMDHENMFWYRQDPGLGLRLIYFSYDVKMKEKGDIPEGYSVSREKKERFSLILESASTNQTSMYLCASSAYRRDAEAFFGQGTRLTVV.

The chain joins TRBV5-1 to TRBJ1-1; 8 bases agree with TRBD1. Germline lookup yields CDR1 SGHRS and CDR2 YFSETQ. V lost 2 bases and J lost 1; bases outside the gene matches: 1. The CDR3 has 14 residues. The CDR3 nucleotides read TGCGCCAGCAGCTTTACAGGGGGGAACACTGAAGCTTTCTTT. Its protein is CASSFTGGNTEAFF. The variable domain in full, with the rest retrieved from reference TRBV5-1 and TRBJ1-1, is KAGVTQTPRYLIKTRGQQVTLSCSPISGHRSVSWYQQTPGQGLQFLFEYFSETQRNKGNFPGRFSGRQFSNSRSEMNVSTLELGDSALYLCASSFTGGNTEAFFGQGTRLTVV.

This chain joins TRBV6-1 and TRBJ2-7; the match to TRBD1 covers 9 bases. This CDR3 region has 15 residues. The V gene's germline CDR1 is MNHNS and CDR2 SASEGT. Losses at the gene ends were 7 bases for V and 3 bases for J; bases not matched to a gene: 10. The CDR3 spells CASMEYRDRDYEQYF. For the CDR3, the DNA is TGTGCCAGCATGGAGTACCGGGACAGGGACTACGAGCAGTACTTC.

With regard to this clone: A much larger clone is a single base away; this may be a read error. Other DNA variants within this sample encode the same CDR3. The V and J genes are TRBV5-6 and TRBJ1-2; the match to TRBD1 covers 7 bases. Germline CDR1 SGHDT, CDR2 YYEEEE. The length of the CDR3 is 16 residues. The CDR3 spells CASSLSRTGRSYGYTF. For the CDR3, the DNA is TGTGCTAGCAGCTTGTCGCGGACAGGACGATCCTATGGCTACACCTTC. The entire variable domain, with the rest obtained from reference TRBV5-6 and TRBJ1-2, is as follows: DAGVTQSPTHLIKTRGQQVTLRCSPKSGHDTVSWYQQALGQGPQFIFQYYEEEERQRGNFPDRFSGHQFPNYSSELNVNALLLGDSALYLCASSLSRTGRSYGYTFGSGTRLTVV.

The chain carries TRBV12-1 and TRBJ2-7. TRBV12-1 is deemed a pseudogene. The CDR3 consists of 12 residues. The CDR3 DNA reads TGTGCCAGCAGCTGCATCTCCTACGAGCAGTACTTC. This codes for CASSCISYEQYF.

The table lists this clone with a few counts. The V call is TRBV4-3, the J call TRBJ2-1; a possible D gene is TRBD2 (5 bases). Per germline, CDR1 LGHNA and CDR2 YSLEER. This CDR3 has 15 residues. The V end was cut by 3 bases, the J end by 7 bases, with 16 bases between. The CDR3 bases are TGCGCCAGCAGCCATCGGCTAGTGTGGGAGAATGAGCAGTTCTTC. Amino acids: CASSHRLVWENEQFF.

This chain connects TRBV5-1 to TRBJ1-3, with 9 bases fitting TRBD1. V gave up 0 bases and J gave up 3 bases; unmatched junction bases: 7. Germline-derived CDR1 and CDR2 are SGHRS and YFSETQ. This CDR3 is built from 17 residues. Here the CDR3 reads CASSLGTGESGGNTIYF. CDR3 nucleotides: TGCGCCAGCAGCTTGGGGACAGGGGAAAGTGGTGGAAACACCATATATTTT.

This chain links TRBV10-1 with TRBJ2-7; D is tentatively TRBD1 or TRBD2 (6 bases each). Germline lookup yields CDR1 WNHNN and CDR2 SYGVQD (reference sequence). Trimming removed 9 bases at V and 2 bases at J, with 14 bases between. The CDR3 runs 13 residues. The DNA for the CDR3 is TGCGCCAGTGGAGGGACATCGACCTACGAGCAGTACTTC. The encoded protein is CASGGTSTYEQYF.

The gene calls are TRBV5-1 and TRBJ2-7, with D possibly called TRBD1 or TRBD2 (7 bases each). Trimming stripped 6 bases from V and 1 base from J, with 14 bases between. The CDR3 runs 14 residues. In germline, CDR1 is SGHRS, CDR2 YFSETQ. DNA for the CDR3: TGCGCCAGCACCCAGCAGGGGGGGTCCTACGAGCAGTACTTC. Protein sequence: CASTQQGGSYEQYF.